Included here is one T cell receptor beta chain sequence, with context. The target antigen is unknown. Over several immunoSEQ plates, each subset's genomic DNA was distributed in even portions. Method: immunoSEQ multiplex PCR; TCRdb's copy keeps in-frame clones and lacks some. The sample lists 1,500,000 or so clones; approximately 98.5% were seen once. This CDR3 contains 14 residues. Trimming shortened V by 0 bases and J by 4 bases, and 9 bases separated the two germline ends. Germline V gives CDR1 SGHAT, CDR2 FQNNGV. These data are taken from a study of shared clonotypes between healthy human individuals. Study details: CD4 naive and memory got three plates each, CD8 naive two, CD8 memory one.

Study outcomes and limitations: Across subsets, estimated richness was generally greater for naive than for memory populations. Sample collection involved blood only; tissue repertoires are likely different.

The origin of this receptor is a man aged 25 to 40 in good health. Sequenced: naive CD4+ T cells sorted from blood. Sample subset: CD45RA+ positively selected. V is TRBV11-2 and J is TRBJ1-1; D may be TRBD1 (5 bases). CDR3: CASSLDRARTEAFF. CDR3 DNA: TGTGCCAGCAGCTTAGACAGGGCTCGCACTGAAGCTTTCTTT.